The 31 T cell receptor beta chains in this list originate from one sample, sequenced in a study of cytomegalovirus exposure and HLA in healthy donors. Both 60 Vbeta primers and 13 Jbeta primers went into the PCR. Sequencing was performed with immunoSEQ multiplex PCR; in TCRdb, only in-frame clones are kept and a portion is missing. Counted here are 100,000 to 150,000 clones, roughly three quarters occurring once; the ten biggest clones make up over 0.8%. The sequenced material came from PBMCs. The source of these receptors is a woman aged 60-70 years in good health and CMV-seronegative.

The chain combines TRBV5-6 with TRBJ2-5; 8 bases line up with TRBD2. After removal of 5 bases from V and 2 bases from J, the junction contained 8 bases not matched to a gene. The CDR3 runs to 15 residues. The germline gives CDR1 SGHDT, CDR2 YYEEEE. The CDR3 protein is CASSLAGIGQETQYF. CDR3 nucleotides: TGTGCCAGCAGTTTAGCGGGGATCGGACAAGAGACCCAGTACTTC.

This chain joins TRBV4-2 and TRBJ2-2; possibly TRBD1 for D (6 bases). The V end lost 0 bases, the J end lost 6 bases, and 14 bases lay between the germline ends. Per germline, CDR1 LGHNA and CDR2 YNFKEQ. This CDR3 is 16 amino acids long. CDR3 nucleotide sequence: TGTGCCAGCAGCCAAGATGGAGCAGGGGAAGCCGGGGAGCTGTTTTTT. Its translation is CASSQDGAGEAGELFF.

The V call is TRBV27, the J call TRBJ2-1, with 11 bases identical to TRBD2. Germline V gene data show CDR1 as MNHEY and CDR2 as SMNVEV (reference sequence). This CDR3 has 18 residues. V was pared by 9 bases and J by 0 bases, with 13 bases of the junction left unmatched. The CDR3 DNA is TGTGCCAGTGGGACAGGGAAGGGACTAGCGGACTCCTACAATGAGCAGTTCTTC. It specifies CASGTGKGLADSYNEQFF.

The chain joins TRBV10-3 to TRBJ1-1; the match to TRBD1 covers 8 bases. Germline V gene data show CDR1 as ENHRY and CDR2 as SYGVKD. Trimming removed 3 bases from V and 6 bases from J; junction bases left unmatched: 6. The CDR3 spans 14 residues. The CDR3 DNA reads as TGTGCCATCAGTGATCTCGGGACAGGCGCTGAAGCTTTCTTT. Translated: CAISDLGTGAEAFF.

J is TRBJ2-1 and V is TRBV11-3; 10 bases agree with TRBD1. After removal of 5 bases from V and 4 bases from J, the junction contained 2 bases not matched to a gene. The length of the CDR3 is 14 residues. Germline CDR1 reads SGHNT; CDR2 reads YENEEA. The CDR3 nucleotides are TGTGCCAGCAGCCGGGACAGGGGTTACAATGAGCAGTTCTTC. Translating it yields CASSRDRGYNEQFF.

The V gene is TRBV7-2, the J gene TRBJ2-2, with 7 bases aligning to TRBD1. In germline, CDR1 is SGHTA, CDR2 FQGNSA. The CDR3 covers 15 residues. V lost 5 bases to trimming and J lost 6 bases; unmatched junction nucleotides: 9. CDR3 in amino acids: CASSPTGTVSGELFF. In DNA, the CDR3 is TGTGCCAGCAGCCCAACCGGGACAGTATCCGGGGAGCTGTTTTTT.

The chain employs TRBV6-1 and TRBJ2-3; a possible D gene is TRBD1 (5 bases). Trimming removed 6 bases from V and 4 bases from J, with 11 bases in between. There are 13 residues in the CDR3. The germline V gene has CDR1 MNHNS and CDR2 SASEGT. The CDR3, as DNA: TGTGCCAGCAGCCTAGACAGCGCAGATACGCAGTATTTT. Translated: CASSLDSADTQYF.

As DNA, the CDR3 is TGTGCCAGCAGTAGACAGGGGGCGAACACCGGGGAGCTGTTTTTT. Protein product: CASSRQGANTGELFF. This rearrangement joins TRBV6-1 to TRBJ2-2; 9 bases align to TRBD1. From germline, CDR1 is MNHNS and CDR2 SASEGT. Losses at the gene ends were 5 bases for V and 0 bases for J; bases not matched to a gene: 1. CDR3 length equals 15 residues.

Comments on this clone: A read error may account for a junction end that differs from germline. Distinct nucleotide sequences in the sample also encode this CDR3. CDR3 nucleotides: TGTGCCGTCGCACAGATAGTTAATTCCCCCCTCCACTTT. Translation: CAVAQIVNSPLHF. The chain uses TRBV10-3 and TRBJ1-6; D call uncertain. This CDR3 region has 13 residues. Germline V gene data show CDR1 as ENHRY and CDR2 as SYGVKD.

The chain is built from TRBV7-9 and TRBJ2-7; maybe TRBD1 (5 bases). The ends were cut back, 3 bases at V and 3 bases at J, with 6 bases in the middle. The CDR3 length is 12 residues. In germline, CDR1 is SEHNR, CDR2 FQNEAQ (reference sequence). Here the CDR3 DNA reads TGTGCCAGCAGCTTTACAGGCTACGAGCAGTACTTC. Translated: CASSFTGYEQYF.

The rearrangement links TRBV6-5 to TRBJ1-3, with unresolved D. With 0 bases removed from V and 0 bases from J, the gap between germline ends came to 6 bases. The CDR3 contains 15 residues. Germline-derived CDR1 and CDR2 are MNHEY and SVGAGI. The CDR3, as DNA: TGTGCCAGCAGTTACTCATCGAGCTCTGGAAACACCATATATTTT. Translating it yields CASSYSSSSGNTIYF.

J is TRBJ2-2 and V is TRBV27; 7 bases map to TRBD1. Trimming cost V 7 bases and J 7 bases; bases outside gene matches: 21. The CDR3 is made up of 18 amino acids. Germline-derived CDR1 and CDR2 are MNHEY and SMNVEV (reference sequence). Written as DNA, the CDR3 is TGTGCCAGCACTCCTACGGCGCTAGGGGGCGAACGGAGCGGGGAGCTGTTTTTT. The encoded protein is CASTPTALGGERSGELFF.

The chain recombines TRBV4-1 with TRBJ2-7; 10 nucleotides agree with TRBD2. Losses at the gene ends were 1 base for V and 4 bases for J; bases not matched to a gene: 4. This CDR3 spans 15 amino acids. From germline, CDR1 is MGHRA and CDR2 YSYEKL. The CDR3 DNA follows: TGCGCCAGCAGCCAAGGGCCTAGCGGGAGTTACGAGCAGTACTTC. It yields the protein CASSQGPSGSYEQYF.

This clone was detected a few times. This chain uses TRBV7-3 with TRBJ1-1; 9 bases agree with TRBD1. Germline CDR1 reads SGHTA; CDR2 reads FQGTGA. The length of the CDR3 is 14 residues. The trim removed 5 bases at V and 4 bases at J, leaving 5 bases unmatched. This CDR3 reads CASSPQGALTEAFF. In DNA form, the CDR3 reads TGTGCCAGCAGCCCACAGGGGGCCCTCACTGAAGCTTTCTTT.

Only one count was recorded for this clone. CDR3 bases: TGCGCCAGCAGGGAGACTAGCGTTCCAGATACGCAGTATTTT. Amino acids: CASRETSVPDTQYF. V usage is TRBV10-2 and J usage is TRBJ2-3; 8 bases are shared with TRBD2. Germline CDR1 is WSHSY and CDR2 is SAAADI. Trimming removed 6 bases from V and 4 bases from J; junction bases left unmatched: 6. This CDR3 comprises 14 residues.

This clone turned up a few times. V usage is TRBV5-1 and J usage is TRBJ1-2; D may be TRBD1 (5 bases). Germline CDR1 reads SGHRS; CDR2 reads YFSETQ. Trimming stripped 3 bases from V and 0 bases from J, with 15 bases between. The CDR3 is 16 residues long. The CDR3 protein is CASSSLGGSTNYGYTF. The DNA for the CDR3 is TGCGCCAGCAGCTCCCTCGGGGGGTCCACTAACTATGGCTACACCTTC.

CDR3 coding DNA: TGCGCCAGCTCGGACAGGGGTACAGATACGCAGTATTTT. This codes for CASSDRGTDTQYF. This chain joins TRBV5-1 and TRBJ2-3, with 9 bases fitting TRBD1. The length of the CDR3 is 13 residues. Germline CDR1 is SGHRS and CDR2 is YFSETQ. J gave up 3 bases and V 7 bases, and 3 bases lay outside the gene matches. Using reference TRBV5-1 and TRBJ2-3 for the parts outside the CDR3, the full variable domain is KAGVTQTPRYLIKTRGQQVTLSCSPISGHRSVSWYQQTPGQGLQFLFEYFSETQRNKGNFPGRFSGRQFSNSRSEMNVSTLELGDSALYLCASSDRGTDTQYFGPGTRLTVL.

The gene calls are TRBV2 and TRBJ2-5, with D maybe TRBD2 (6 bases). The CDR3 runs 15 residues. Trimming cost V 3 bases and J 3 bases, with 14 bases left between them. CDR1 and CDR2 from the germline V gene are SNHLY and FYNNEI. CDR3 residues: CASSEEGPVEETQYF. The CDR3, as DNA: TGTGCCAGCAGTGAGGAGGGGCCGGTAGAAGAGACCCAGTACTTC.

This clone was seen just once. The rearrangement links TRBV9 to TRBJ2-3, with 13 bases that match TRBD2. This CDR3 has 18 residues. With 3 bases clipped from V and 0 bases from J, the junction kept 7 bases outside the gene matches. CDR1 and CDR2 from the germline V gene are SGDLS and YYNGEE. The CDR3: CASSGTGTSGESTDTQYF. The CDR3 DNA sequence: TGTGCCAGCAGCGGGACCGGGACTAGCGGGGAGAGCACAGATACGCAGTATTTT.

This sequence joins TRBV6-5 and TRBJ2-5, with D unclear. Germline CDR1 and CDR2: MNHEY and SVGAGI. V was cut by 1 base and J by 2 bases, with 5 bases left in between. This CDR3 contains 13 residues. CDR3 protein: CASSYWPQETQYF. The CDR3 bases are TGTGCCAGCAGTTACTGGCCACAAGAGACCCAGTACTTC.

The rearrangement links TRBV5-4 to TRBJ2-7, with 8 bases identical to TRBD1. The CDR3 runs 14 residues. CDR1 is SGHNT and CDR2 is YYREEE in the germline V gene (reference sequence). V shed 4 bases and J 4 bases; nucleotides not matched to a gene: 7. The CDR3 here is CASSDGTGLYEQYF. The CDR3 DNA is TGTGCCAGCAGCGACGGGACAGGATTGTACGAGCAGTACTTC.

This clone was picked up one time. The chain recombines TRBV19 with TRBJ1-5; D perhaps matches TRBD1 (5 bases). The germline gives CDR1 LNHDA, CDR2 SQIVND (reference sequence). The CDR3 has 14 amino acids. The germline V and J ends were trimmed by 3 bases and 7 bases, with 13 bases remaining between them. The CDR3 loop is CASSIQGVLQPQHF. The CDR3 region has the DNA TGTGCCAGTAGTATCCAAGGGGTATTACAGCCCCAGCATTTT.

CDR3 sequence: CASSLGTTLAHEQYF. The DNA of the CDR3 is TGCGCCAGCAGCTTGGGAACTACACTTGCCCACGAGCAGTACTTC. This chain joins TRBV5-1 and TRBJ2-7; D unresolved. Germline V gene data show CDR1 as SGHRS and CDR2 as YFSETQ. V was clipped by 0 bases and J by 5 bases, with 15 bases between them. The CDR3 consists of 15 residues.

The CDR3 DNA reads TGCGCCAGCAGCTCTGGGGGGGTTGACGAAAAACTGTTTTTT. It codes for CASSSGGVDEKLFF. The V gene is TRBV5-1, the J gene TRBJ1-4; a possible D gene is TRBD1 (5 bases). This CDR3 contains 14 residues. Germline V CDR1 and CDR2: SGHRS, YFSETQ. V was shortened by 3 bases and J by 8 bases, with 14 bases between the two germline ends. Full variable domain (outside the CDR3, taken from reference TRBV5-1 and TRBJ1-4): KAGVTQTPRYLIKTRGQQVTLSCSPISGHRSVSWYQQTPGQGLQFLFEYFSETQRNKGNFPGRFSGRQFSNSRSEMNVSTLELGDSALYLCASSSGGVDEKLFFGSGTQLSVL.

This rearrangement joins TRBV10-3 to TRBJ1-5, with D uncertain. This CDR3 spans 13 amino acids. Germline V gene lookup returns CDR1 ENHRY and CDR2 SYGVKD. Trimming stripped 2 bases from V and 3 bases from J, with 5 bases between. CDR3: CAISEGLNQPQHF. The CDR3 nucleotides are TGTGCCATCAGTGAGGGGCTCAATCAGCCCCAGCATTTT.

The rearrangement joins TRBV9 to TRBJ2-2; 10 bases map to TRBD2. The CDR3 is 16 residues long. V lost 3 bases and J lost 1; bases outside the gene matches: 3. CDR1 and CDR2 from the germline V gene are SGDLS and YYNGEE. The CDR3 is CASSARTSGNTGELFF. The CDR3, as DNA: TGTGCCAGCAGCGCCAGGACTAGCGGGAACACCGGGGAGCTGTTTTTT.

CDR3 sequence reads: CASLSGGSGNTIYF. In DNA form, the CDR3 reads TGTGCCAGCTTATCCGGGGGTTCTGGAAACACCATATATTTT. The rearrangement links TRBV28 to TRBJ1-3; a possible D gene is TRBD1 (5 bases). Germline V gene sequence: CDR1 MDHEN, CDR2 SYDVKM. With 8 bases removed from V and 1 base from J, the gap between germline ends came to 12 bases. The CDR3 has 14 residues.

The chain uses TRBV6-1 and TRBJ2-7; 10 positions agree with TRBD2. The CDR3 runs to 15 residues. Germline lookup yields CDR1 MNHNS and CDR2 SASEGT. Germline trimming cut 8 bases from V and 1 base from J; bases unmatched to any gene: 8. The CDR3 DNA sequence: TGTGCCAGCCGACATAAAGCGGGGGGGTCCTACGAGCAGTACTTC. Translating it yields CASRHKAGGSYEQYF.

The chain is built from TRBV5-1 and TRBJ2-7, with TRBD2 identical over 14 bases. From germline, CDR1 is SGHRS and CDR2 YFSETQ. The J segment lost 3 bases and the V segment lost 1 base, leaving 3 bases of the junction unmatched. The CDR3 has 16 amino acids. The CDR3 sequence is CASSLPGTSGSYEQYF. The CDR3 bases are TGCGCCAGCAGCTTGCCCGGGACTAGCGGGAGCTACGAGCAGTACTTC.

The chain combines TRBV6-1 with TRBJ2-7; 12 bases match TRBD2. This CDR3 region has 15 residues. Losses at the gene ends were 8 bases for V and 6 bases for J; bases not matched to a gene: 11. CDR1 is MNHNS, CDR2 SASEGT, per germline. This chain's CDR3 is CASWVASGGASEQYF. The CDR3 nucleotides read TGTGCCAGCTGGGTGGCTAGCGGGGGGGCTTCCGAGCAGTACTTC.

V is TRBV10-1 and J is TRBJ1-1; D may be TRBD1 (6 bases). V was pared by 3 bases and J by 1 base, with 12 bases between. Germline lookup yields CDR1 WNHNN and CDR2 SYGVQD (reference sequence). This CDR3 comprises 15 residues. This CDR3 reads CASSEAGARNTEAFF. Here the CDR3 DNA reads TGCGCCAGCAGTGAAGCAGGGGCAAGGAACACTGAAGCTTTCTTT.